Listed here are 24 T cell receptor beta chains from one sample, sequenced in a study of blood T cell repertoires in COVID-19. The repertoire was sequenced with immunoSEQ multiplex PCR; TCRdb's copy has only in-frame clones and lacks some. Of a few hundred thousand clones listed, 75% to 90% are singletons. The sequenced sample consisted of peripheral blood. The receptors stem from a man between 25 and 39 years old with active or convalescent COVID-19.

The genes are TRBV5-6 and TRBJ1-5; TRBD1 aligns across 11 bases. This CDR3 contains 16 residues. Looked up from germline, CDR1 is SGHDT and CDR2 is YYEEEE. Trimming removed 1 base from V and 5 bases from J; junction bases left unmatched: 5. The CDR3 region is CASSLSPDRGHQPQHF. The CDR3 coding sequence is TGTGCCAGCAGCTTGTCCCCGGACAGGGGGCATCAGCCCCAGCATTTT.

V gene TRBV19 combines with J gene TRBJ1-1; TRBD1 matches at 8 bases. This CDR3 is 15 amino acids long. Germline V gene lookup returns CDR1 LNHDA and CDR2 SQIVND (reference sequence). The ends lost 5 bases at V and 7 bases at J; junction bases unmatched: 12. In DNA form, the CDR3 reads TGTGCCAGTAGTTCCTTCCCAGGGGGCGCGGGTGAAGCTTTCTTT. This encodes CASSSFPGGAGEAFF.

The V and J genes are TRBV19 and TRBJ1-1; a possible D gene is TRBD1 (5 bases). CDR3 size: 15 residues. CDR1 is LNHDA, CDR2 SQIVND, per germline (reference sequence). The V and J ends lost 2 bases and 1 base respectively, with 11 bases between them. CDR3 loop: CASSIYGQGNTEAFF. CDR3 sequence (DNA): TGTGCCAGTAGTATATATGGCCAGGGGAACACTGAAGCTTTCTTT.

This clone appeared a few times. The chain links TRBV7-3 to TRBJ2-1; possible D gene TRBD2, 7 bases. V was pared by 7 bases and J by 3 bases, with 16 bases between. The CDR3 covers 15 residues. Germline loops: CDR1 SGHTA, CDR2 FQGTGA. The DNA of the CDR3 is TGTGCCAGCAAGGCACAGGGAGGGGACTACAATGAGCAGTTCTTC. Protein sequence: CASKAQGGDYNEQFF.

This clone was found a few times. The CDR3 region is CASSLVDSRASYGYTF. CDR3 DNA: TGTGCCAGCAGCTTAGTGGACAGCCGAGCGAGCTATGGCTACACCTTC. The chain carries TRBV7-2 and TRBJ1-2; tentative D call: TRBD1 (6 bases). Germline V gene data show CDR1 as SGHTA and CDR2 as FQGNSA. Trimming removed 1 base from V and 4 bases from J, with 16 bases in between. The CDR3 is 16 residues long.

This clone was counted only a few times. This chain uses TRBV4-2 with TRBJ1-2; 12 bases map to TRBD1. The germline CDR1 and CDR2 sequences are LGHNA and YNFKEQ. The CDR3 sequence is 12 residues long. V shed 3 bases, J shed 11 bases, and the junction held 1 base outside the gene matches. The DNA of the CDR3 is TGTGCCAGCAGCCAGGGACAGGGGGCATACACCTTC. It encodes CASSQGQGAYTF.

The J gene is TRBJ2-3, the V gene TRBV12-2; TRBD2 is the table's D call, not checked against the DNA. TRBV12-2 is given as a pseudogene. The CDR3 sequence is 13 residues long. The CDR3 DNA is TGTGCAAGTCGCTTAGCTAGCGTTGACACGCAGTATTTT. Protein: CASRLASVDTQYF.

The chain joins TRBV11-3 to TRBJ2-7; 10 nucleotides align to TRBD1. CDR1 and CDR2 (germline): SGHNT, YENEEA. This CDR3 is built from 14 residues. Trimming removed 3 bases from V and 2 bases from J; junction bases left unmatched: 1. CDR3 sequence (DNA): TGTGCCAGCAGCTTGGGACAGGGGCCCTACGAGCAGTACTTC. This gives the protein CASSLGQGPYEQYF.

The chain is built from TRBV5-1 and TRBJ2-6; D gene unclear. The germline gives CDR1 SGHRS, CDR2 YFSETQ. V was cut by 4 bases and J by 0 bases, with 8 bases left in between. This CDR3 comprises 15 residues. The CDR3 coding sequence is TGCGCCAGCAGCCCGGGTGACTCTGGGGCCAACGTCCTGACTTTC. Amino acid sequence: CASSPGDSGANVLTF.

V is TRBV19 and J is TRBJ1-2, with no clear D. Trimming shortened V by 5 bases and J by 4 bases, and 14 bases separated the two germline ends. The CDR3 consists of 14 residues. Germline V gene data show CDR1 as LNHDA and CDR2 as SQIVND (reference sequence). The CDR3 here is CASSPSGLVYGYTF. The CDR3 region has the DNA TGTGCCAGTAGTCCGAGCGGACTGGTCTATGGCTACACCTTC. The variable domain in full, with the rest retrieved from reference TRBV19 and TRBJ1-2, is DGGITQSPKYLFRKEGQNVTLSCEQNLNHDAMYWYRQDPGQGLRLIYYSQIVNDFQKGDIAEGYSVSREKKESFPLTVTSAQKNPTAFYLCASSPSGLVYGYTFGSGTRLTVV.

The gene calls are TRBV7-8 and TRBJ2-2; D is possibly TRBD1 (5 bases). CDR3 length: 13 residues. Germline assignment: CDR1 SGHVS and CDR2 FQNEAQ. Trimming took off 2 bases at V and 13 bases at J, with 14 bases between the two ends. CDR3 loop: CASSLRIQGALFF. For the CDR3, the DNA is TGTGCCAGCAGCTTACGGATTCAGGGTGCGCTGTTTTTT. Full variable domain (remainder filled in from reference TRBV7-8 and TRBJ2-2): GAGVSQSPRYKVAKRGQDVALRCDPISGHVSLFWYQQALGQGPEFLTYFQNEAQLDKSGLPSDRFFAERPEGSVSTLKIQRTQQEDSAVYLCASSLRIQGALFFGEGSRLTVL.

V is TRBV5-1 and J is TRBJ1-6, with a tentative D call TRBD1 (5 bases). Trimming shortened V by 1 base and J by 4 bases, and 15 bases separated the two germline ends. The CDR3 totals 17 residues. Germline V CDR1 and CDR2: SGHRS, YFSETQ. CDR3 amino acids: CASSLSGREPYNSPLHF. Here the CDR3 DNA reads TGCGCCAGCAGCTTGTCAGGGAGGGAGCCATATAATTCACCCCTCCACTTT.

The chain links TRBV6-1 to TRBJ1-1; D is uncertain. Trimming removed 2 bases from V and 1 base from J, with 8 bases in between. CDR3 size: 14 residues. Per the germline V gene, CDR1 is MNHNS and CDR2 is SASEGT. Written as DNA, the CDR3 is TGTGCCAGCAGTGAATTGCAGAAGAACACTGAAGCTTTCTTT. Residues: CASSELQKNTEAFF.

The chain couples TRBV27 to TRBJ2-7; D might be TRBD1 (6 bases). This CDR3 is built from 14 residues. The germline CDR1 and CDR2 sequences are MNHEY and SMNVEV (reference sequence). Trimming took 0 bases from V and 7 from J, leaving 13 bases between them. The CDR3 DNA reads TGTGCCAGCAGTTTATCCCGGGACAAAGGGGAGCAGTACTTC. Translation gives CASSLSRDKGEQYF.

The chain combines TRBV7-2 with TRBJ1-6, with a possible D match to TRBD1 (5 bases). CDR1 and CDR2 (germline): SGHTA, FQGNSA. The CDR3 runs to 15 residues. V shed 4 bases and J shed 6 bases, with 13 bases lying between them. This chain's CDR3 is CASSSAGPRNSPLHF. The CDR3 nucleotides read TGTGCCAGCAGCTCGGCGGGACCGCGTAATTCACCCCTCCACTTT.

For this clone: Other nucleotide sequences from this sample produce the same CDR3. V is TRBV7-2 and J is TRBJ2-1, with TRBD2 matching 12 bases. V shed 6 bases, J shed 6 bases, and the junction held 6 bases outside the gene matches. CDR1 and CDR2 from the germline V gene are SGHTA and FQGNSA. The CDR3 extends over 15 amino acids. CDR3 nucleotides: TGTGCCAGCAGTCTCGGACTAGCGGGAATCAATGAGCAGTTCTTC. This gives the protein CASSLGLAGINEQFF.

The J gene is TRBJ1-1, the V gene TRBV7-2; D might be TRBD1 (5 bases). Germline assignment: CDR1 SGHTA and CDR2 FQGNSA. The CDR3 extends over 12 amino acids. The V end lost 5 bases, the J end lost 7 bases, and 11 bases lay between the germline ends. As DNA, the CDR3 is TGTGCCAGCAGCGGTGGGGGGAGTGAAGCTTTCTTT. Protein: CASSGGGSEAFF.

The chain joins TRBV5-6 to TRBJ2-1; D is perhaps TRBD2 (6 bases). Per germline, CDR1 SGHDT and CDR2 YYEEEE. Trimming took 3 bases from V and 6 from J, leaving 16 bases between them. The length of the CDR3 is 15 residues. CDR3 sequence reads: CASSSWGLRSNEQFF. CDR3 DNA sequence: TGTGCCAGCAGCTCTTGGGGACTTAGATCCAATGAGCAGTTCTTC.

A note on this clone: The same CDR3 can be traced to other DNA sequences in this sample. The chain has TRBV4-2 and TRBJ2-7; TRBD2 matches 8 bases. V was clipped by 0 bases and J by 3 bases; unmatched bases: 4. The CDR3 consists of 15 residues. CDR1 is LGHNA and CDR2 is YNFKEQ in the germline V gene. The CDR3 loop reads CASSQETSGSYEQYF. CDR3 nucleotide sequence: TGTGCCAGCAGCCAAGAAACTAGCGGAAGCTACGAGCAGTACTTC.

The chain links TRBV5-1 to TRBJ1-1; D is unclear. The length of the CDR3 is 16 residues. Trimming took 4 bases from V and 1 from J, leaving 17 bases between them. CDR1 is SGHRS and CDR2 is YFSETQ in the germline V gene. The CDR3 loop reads CASSQVVSGPNTEAFF. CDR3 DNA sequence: TGCGCCAGCAGCCAGGTAGTTTCAGGTCCGAACACTGAAGCTTTCTTT.

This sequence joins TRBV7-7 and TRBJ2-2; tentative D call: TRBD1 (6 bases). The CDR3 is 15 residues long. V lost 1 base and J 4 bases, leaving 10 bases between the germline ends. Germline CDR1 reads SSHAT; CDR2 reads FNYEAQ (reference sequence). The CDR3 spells CASSLDRVGTGELFF. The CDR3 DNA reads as TGTGCCAGCAGCTTAGACAGGGTTGGCACCGGGGAGCTGTTTTTT.

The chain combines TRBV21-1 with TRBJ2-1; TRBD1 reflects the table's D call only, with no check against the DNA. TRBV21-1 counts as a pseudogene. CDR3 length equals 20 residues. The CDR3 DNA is TGTGCCAGCCCCGGGACAGGCGAAAATATTTCCCTCGGAAATTACAATGAGCAGTTCTTC. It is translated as CASPGTGENISLGNYNEQFF.

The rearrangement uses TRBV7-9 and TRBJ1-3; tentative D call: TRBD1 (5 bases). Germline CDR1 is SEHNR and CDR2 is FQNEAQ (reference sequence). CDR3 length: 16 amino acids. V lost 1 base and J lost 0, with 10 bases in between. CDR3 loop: CASSLVRQNSGNTIYF. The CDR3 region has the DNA TGTGCCAGCAGCTTAGTAAGACAGAACTCTGGAAACACCATATATTTT.

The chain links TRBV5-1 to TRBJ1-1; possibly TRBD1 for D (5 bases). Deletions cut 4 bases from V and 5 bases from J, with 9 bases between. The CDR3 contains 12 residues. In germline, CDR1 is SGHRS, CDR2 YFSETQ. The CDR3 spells CASSHGTTEAFF. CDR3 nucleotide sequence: TGCGCCAGCAGCCACGGGACTACTGAAGCTTTCTTT.